What follows are 20 T cell receptor beta chains derived from one specimen sequenced in a study of breast tumors, draining lymph nodes, adjacent tissues (dated by TCRdb to the mid-2010s). The axillary draining lymph nodes of breast cancer patients were the source of the lymph node samples. Receptor libraries were prepared by multiplex PCR. The sample was run on an Illumina HiSeq 2000. TCRdb cleaned the public reads at Q25 with fastp, built clones with MiXCR and kept in-frame beta chains. Under each unique CDR3 protein, matching rows form one entry showing the most common genes and DNA. The sample includes tens of thousands of distinct CDR3 sequences, with approximately 20% observed a single time. The ten largest clonotypes hold about 2.2% of the sample. Sequences were obtained from axillary lymph node tissue. Every receptor here comes from a female donor with breast cancer. Some clones in this sample may be carry-over from other donors' samples.

This clonotype was detected ten times or more. This chain uses TRBV5-6 with TRBJ2-2, with a weak D call TRBD1 (6 bases). CDR3 length: 16 residues. Per the germline V gene, CDR1 is SGHDT and CDR2 is YYEEEE. Trimming removed 5 bases from V and 5 bases from J, with 19 bases in between. CDR3 sequence reads: CASRTRQEIGTGELFF. The CDR3, as DNA: TGTGCCAGCAGAACCCGACAGGAGATAGGGACCGGGGAGCTGTTTTTT.

This clonotype was seen ten or more times. J is TRBJ2-1 and V is TRBV4-3, with 14 bases that match TRBD2. V lost 1 base and J lost 1; bases outside the gene matches: 6. The CDR3 consists of 19 residues. The germline CDR1 and CDR2 sequences are LGHNA and YSLEER. The CDR3 reads CASSQAETSGRVSYNEQFF. CDR3 DNA sequence: TGCGCCAGCAGCCAAGCGGAGACTAGCGGGAGGGTATCCTACAATGAGCAGTTCTTC.

A note on this clonotype: Just one base apart from a much larger clone, this may be a read error. The rearrangement links TRBV6-2 or TRBV6-3 to TRBJ2-5; D tentatively reads TRBD1 or TRBD2 (6 bases each). This CDR3 region has 14 residues. V lost 7 bases and J lost 4, with 16 bases in between. Germline loops: CDR1 MNHEY, CDR2 SVGEGT. The CDR3 DNA reads TGTGCCAGCACCTCCGTAGGGGGGCTAGAGACCCAGTACTTC. Its protein product is CASTSVGGLETQYF.

The chain carries TRBV29-1 and TRBJ1-1, with D hard to call. Germline CDR1 and CDR2: SQVTM and ANQGSEA. V lost 5 bases and J 5 bases, leaving 15 bases between the germline ends. The CDR3 has 13 residues. The CDR3 is CSVYPGAGTEAFF. CDR3 nucleotides: TGCAGCGTTTATCCGGGTGCTGGGACTGAAGCTTTCTTT.

This clonotype has a count of ten or more. The genes are TRBV7-2 and TRBJ2-1, with TRBD2 matching 7 bases. The CDR3 sequence is 14 residues long. CDR1 and CDR2 (germline): SGHTA, FQGNSA. V was pared by 1 base and J by 10 bases, with 7 bases of the junction left unmatched. The CDR3 coding sequence is TGTGCCAGCAGCTTAGTGGTTAGCGGGTACGAGCAGTTCTTC. This translates into CASSLVVSGYEQFF.

On this clonotype: An end of the junction differs from the germline gene, which may be a read error. The gene calls are TRBV11-2 and TRBJ2-1; TRBD2 aligns across 8 bases. CDR1 is SGHAT and CDR2 is FQNNGV in the germline V gene. CDR3 length: 15 amino acids. CDR3 bases: TGTACCAGCAGCTCCCCGGGACTAGGGGTCAATGAGCAGTTCTTC. Its translation: CTSSSPGLGVNEQFF.

The chain carries TRBV11-3 and TRBJ1-2; maybe TRBD1 (5 bases). The ends were cut back, 4 bases at V and 5 bases at J, with 14 bases in the middle. The germline V gene has CDR1 SGHNT and CDR2 YENEEA. The CDR3 consists of 14 residues. The CDR3 protein is CASSSRSGTYGYTF. CDR3 DNA: TGTGCCAGCAGCTCAAGATCAGGGACTTATGGCTACACCTTC.

The sample holds many counts of this clonotype. CDR3 sequence: CSARDQATSGRRRDTQYF. The CDR3 DNA is TGCAGTGCTAGAGATCAGGCGACTAGCGGGAGACGGCGGGATACGCAGTATTTT. The J gene is TRBJ2-3, the V gene TRBV20-1, with TRBD2 matching 12 bases. Germline V gives CDR1 DFQATT, CDR2 SNEGSKA (reference sequence). J gave up 6 bases and V 0 bases, and 13 bases lay outside the gene matches. The CDR3 spans 18 residues.

This clonotype was seen repeatedly, ten times or more. The chain uses TRBV20-1 and TRBJ1-2; 7 bases match TRBD1. Germline CDR1 is DFQATT and CDR2 is SNEGSKA (reference sequence). The J segment lost 3 bases and the V segment lost 1 base, leaving 5 bases of the junction unmatched. The CDR3 is made up of 14 amino acids. The CDR3 DNA reads as TGCAGTGCTAGAGGTCGGGGACAGCACTATGGCTACACCTTC. Encoded protein: CSARGRGQHYGYTF.

This clonotype was recorded at least ten times. The chain joins TRBV9 to TRBJ2-1; 10 nucleotides match TRBD2. V gave up 0 bases and J gave up 7 bases; unmatched junction bases: 13. CDR3 size: 18 residues. CDR1 SGDLS and CDR2 YYNGEE come from the germline V gene. The CDR3 coding sequence is TGTGCCAGCAGCGTAGCGTTCTCGGTCAGCGGGAGGGGAAATGAGCAGTTCTTC. This codes for CASSVAFSVSGRGNEQFF.

This clonotype was recorded many times. This chain connects TRBV19 to TRBJ2-7, with a weak D call TRBD1 (5 bases). Germline loops: CDR1 LNHDA, CDR2 SQIVND (reference sequence). The CDR3 loop spans 15 amino acids. V gave up 3 bases and J gave up 2 bases, with 14 bases separating them. CDR3 region: CASSINGLGAYEQYF. The CDR3 bases are TGTGCCAGTAGTATTAACGGGTTAGGGGCCTACGAGCAGTACTTC.

With regard to this clonotype: It may be a read error: a sequence one base away is much more abundant. The genes are TRBV2 and TRBJ2-3; D is possibly TRBD2 (6 bases). Germline assignment: CDR1 SNHLY and CDR2 FYNNEI. The CDR3 runs 16 residues. This CDR3 reads CAGSDGGTRLTDTQYF. CDR3 nucleotides: TGTGCCGGCAGTGATGGCGGGACCCGTCTCACAGATACGCAGTATTTT.

Details on this clonotype: The conserved phenylalanine or tryptophan is not found at the CDR3 terminus, so this likely reflects a read error. This sequence joins TRBV6-2 or TRBV6-3 and TRBJ1-6, with 8 bases identical to TRBD1. The CDR3 consists of 14 residues. In germline, CDR1 is MNHEY, CDR2 SVGEGT. The J segment lost 7 bases and the V segment lost 6 bases, leaving 5 bases of the junction unmatched. The CDR3 reads CASSPGGRNSPLHC. In DNA form, the CDR3 reads TGTGCCAGCAGCCCAGGGGGCCGGAATTCACCCCTCCACTGT.

Only a few counts were recorded for this clonotype. The chain couples TRBV5-4 to TRBJ2-5, with D perhaps TRBD1 or TRBD2 (5 bases each). Trimming shortened V by 5 bases and J by 0 bases, and 14 bases separated the two germline ends. CDR1 is SGHNT, CDR2 YYREEE, per germline (reference sequence). The CDR3 contains 15 residues. The DNA for the CDR3 is TGTGCCAGCAGTCCCGGGACCGCGTACCAAGAGACCCAGTACTTC. This codes for CASSPGTAYQETQYF.

This clonotype was observed many times. The chain recombines TRBV11-2 with TRBJ2-3; D gene uncertain. CDR1 and CDR2 (germline): SGHAT, FQNNGV. The V and J ends lost 7 bases and 4 bases respectively, with 15 bases between them. The CDR3 runs 14 residues. The CDR3 DNA follows: TGTGCCAGCACCCTTTCTAGGGTCCCAGATACGCAGTATTTT. This codes for CASTLSRVPDTQYF.

In its sample, this clonotype was seen many times. V is TRBV7-3 and J is TRBJ2-1, with D possibly being TRBD2 (6 bases). Germline loops: CDR1 SGHTA, CDR2 FQGTGA. This CDR3 is built from 13 residues. Trimming removed 4 bases from V and 10 bases from J, with 14 bases in between. CDR3 protein: CASSSLGGHEQFF. Written as DNA, the CDR3 is TGTGCCAGCAGCTCTCTCGGGGGTCACGAGCAGTTCTTC.

This clonotype appeared a few times. The chain combines TRBV6-5 with TRBJ2-7, with 7 positions matching TRBD1. Germline V gives CDR1 MNHEY, CDR2 SVGAGI. The CDR3 is 15 residues long. Trimming took 3 bases from V and 6 from J; bases not matched to a gene: 11. As DNA, the CDR3 is TGTGCCAGCAGTTATTCTACGGGACAGATCAGCGAGCAGTACTTC. Residues: CASSYSTGQISEQYF.

The V call is TRBV27, the J call TRBJ1-4; 9 nucleotides align to TRBD1. V was clipped by 4 bases and J by 8 bases; unmatched bases: 8. The length of the CDR3 is 15 residues. Germline CDR1 and CDR2: MNHEY and SMNVEV (reference sequence). The CDR3 protein is CASSWTGAGREKLFF. The DNA of the CDR3 is TGTGCCAGCAGTTGGACAGGGGCGGGTAGGGAAAAACTGTTTTTT.

Remarks on this clonotype: Just one base apart from a much larger clone, this may be a read error. The chain links TRBV3-1 to TRBJ2-7; the D is unclear. The CDR3 is 11 amino acids. Germline loops: CDR1 LGHDT, CDR2 YNNKEL (reference sequence). The CDR3 sequence is CASSHSFEQCF. CDR3 in DNA: TGTGCCAGCAGCCATTCCTTCGAGCAGTGCTTC.

This clonotype occurred a few times. The gene calls are TRBV3-1 and TRBJ2-1, with 11 bases matching TRBD2. Germline values: CDR1 LGHDT, CDR2 YNNKEL (reference sequence). V dropped 2 bases and J dropped 8; count of bases not matched to a gene: 5. This CDR3 has 15 residues. CDR3 in amino acids: CASSQIAGGPYEQFF. In DNA form, the CDR3 reads TGTGCCAGCAGCCAAATAGCGGGAGGGCCCTATGAGCAGTTCTTC.